These 26 T cell receptor beta chains were all obtained from the same sample, sequenced in a study of CD8+ T cells in alopecia areata. As the sequencing template, cDNA was produced by extracting RNA and reverse transcribing it. Produced via immunoSEQ multiplex PCR; TCRdb's table is partial and in-frame only. The repertoire holds 150,000 or so clones, over 70% seen once, with about 16% in the top ten. The sequenced sample was CD8+ T cells sorted from blood, obtained at week 0. The receptors originated from a human donor with alopecia areata.

The gene calls are TRBV29-1 and TRBJ2-7; 9 positions agree with TRBD1. The trim removed 5 bases at V and 2 bases at J, leaving 4 bases unmatched. CDR1 is SQVTM and CDR2 is ANQGSEA in the germline V gene. CDR3 length: 13 amino acids. The CDR3: CSVYTGGTYEQYF. The CDR3 nucleotides are TGCAGCGTTTATACAGGGGGCACCTACGAGCAGTACTTC.

The chain couples TRBV29-1 to TRBJ2-3; D possibly corresponds to TRBD2 (6 bases). Germline V gives CDR1 SQVTM, CDR2 ANQGSEA. The CDR3 is 14 residues long. V lost 7 bases and J 0 bases, leaving 14 bases between the germline ends. The CDR3: CSAFLASSTDTQYF. The CDR3, as DNA: TGCAGCGCATTTCTAGCGAGTAGCACAGATACGCAGTATTTT.

This chain connects TRBV6-1 to TRBJ2-1; D gene uncertain. There are 16 residues in the CDR3. The V gene's germline CDR1 is MNHNS and CDR2 SASEGT. Trimming took off 0 bases at V and 0 bases at J, with 9 bases between the two ends. The CDR3 DNA is TGTGCCAGCAGTGAAGCAGAATGGGGCTCCTACAATGAGCAGTTCTTC. It is translated as CASSEAEWGSYNEQFF.

In this sample, this clone turned up once. A junction end diverges from the germline sequence, so it may reflect a read error. Distinct nucleotide sequences in the sample also encode this CDR3. The CDR3 DNA reads as TGCGCCAGCAGCTCACACCCACACACAGGAGACCAAGAGACCCAGTACTTC. Protein sequence: CASSSHPHTGDQETQYF. This chain links TRBV9 with TRBJ2-5; TRBD1 is a possible D gene (5 bases). Germline V gives CDR1 SGDLS, CDR2 YYNGEE. CDR3 length: 17 amino acids.

The chain links TRBV7-9 to TRBJ2-5; 8 nucleotides match TRBD2. CDR1 is SEHNR, CDR2 FQNEAQ, per germline (reference sequence). The CDR3 spans 18 residues. With 5 bases clipped from V and 1 base from J, the junction kept 15 bases outside the gene matches. CDR3 sequence: CASSPPGGRPDPQETQYF. CDR3 nucleotides: TGTGCCAGCAGCCCGCCGGGGGGGCGCCCGGACCCCCAAGAGACCCAGTACTTC.

This clone was seen only once. This CDR3 reads CASSYSGAGTDTQYF. The CDR3 region has the DNA TGTGCCAGCAGTTACTCGGGGGCCGGCACAGATACGCAGTATTTT. This chain links TRBV6-5 with TRBJ2-3, with D possibly matching TRBD1 (6 bases). The V end lost 0 bases, the J end lost 1 base, and 8 bases lay between the germline ends. Germline V gives CDR1 MNHEY, CDR2 SVGAGI. This CDR3 has 15 amino acids.

This CDR3 reads CASSQESGSEQFF. CDR3 DNA: TGCGCCAGCAGCCAAGAAAGCGGCAGCGAGCAGTTCTTC. This chain links TRBV4-1 with TRBJ2-1, with D possibly TRBD2 on 5 matching bases. V was trimmed by 0 bases and J by 10 bases, leaving 10 bases between them. The germline V gene has CDR1 MGHRA and CDR2 YSYEKL. The CDR3 contains 13 residues.

CDR3 residues: CASSLGDSLYGYTF. CDR3 sequence (DNA): TGCGCCAGCAGCTTGGGCGACAGTCTCTATGGCTACACCTTC. The V gene is TRBV5-1, the J gene TRBJ1-2; TRBD1 might be the D (5 bases). The V gene lost 0 bases and the J gene lost 4 bases, with 10 bases spanning the gap. The CDR3 runs 14 residues. Germline loops: CDR1 SGHRS, CDR2 YFSETQ.

The chain links TRBV27 to TRBJ2-7, with D possibly being TRBD2 (6 bases). The CDR3 totals 13 residues. V was pared by 7 bases and J by 6 bases, with 16 bases between. Germline values: CDR1 MNHEY, CDR2 SMNVEV (reference sequence). The CDR3 bases are TGTGCCAGCACTCTCGGAGGGGCCAGCGAGCAGTACTTC. Encoded protein: CASTLGGASEQYF.

The chain uses TRBV6-1 and TRBJ2-7; no reliable D call. The V end lost 0 bases, the J end lost 5 bases, and 8 bases lay between the germline ends. The CDR3 extends over 13 amino acids. The germline gives CDR1 MNHNS, CDR2 SASEGT. The CDR3 DNA is TGTGCCAGCAGTGAAGCGTTCCTTAACGAGCAGTACTTC. Translation gives CASSEAFLNEQYF.

The chain combines TRBV30 with TRBJ2-2; 10 bases map to TRBD2. The ends lost 3 bases at V and 4 bases at J; junction bases unmatched: 5. In germline, CDR1 is GTSNPN, CDR2 SVGIG (reference sequence). This CDR3 spans 15 amino acids. In nucleotides, the CDR3 is TGTGCCTGGAGCCCGGGGACTAGCGCCACCGGGGAGCTGTTTTTT. It is translated as CAWSPGTSATGELFF.

The rearrangement joins TRBV10-3 to TRBJ2-4, with D unclear. CDR3 length: 15 amino acids. Germline V gene data show CDR1 as ENHRY and CDR2 as SYGVKD. V was pared by 5 bases and J by 0 bases, with 11 bases between. CDR3 sequence (DNA): TGTGCCATCAGTATCTTTCCTGAAGCCAAAAACATTCAGTACTTC. This gives the protein CAISIFPEAKNIQYF.

V gene TRBV5-4 combines with J gene TRBJ2-1; D remains unclear. Trimming cost V 6 bases and J 0 bases, with 4 bases left between them. This CDR3 contains 12 residues. Germline CDR1 and CDR2: SGHNT and YYREEE (reference sequence). DNA of the CDR3: TGTGCCAGCAAAAGCTCCTACAATGAGCAGTTCTTC. Protein sequence: CASKSSYNEQFF.

The J gene is TRBJ2-7, the V gene TRBV5-4, with 8 bases identical to TRBD1. Trimming removed 8 bases from V and 5 bases from J; junction bases left unmatched: 6. Germline assignment: CDR1 SGHNT and CDR2 YYREEE (reference sequence). CDR3 length: 12 residues. CDR3 in amino acids: CASRQGSHEQYF. The CDR3 region has the DNA TGTGCCAGTAGACAGGGGTCCCACGAGCAGTACTTC.

On this clone itself: One junction end does not reproduce the germline sequence, and a read error may be involved. This chain joins TRBV6-1 and TRBJ1-4; a weak D match, TRBD1 (5 bases). Germline V CDR1 and CDR2: MNHNS, SASEGT. The CDR3 runs 10 residues. The CDR3 sequence: CASSHGTILF. The DNA of the CDR3 is TGTGCCAGCAGCCATGGGACTATTCTATTT.

The chain links TRBV2 to TRBJ1-2; tentatively, D is TRBD1 (5 bases). V lost 9 bases and J lost 2, with 13 bases in between. CDR1 and CDR2 (germline): SNHLY, FYNNEI. The CDR3 is 13 amino acids. CDR3 region: CASSGGENYGYTF. The CDR3 DNA reads TGTGCCAGTTCCGGAGGGGAGAACTATGGCTACACCTTC.

CDR3 DNA: TGTGCCAGCAGCTTCGGGACAGCCTACGAGCAGTACTTC. This translates into CASSFGTAYEQYF. This chain joins TRBV5-6 and TRBJ2-7, with 7 bases aligning to TRBD1. The ends lost 2 bases at V and 2 bases at J; junction bases unmatched: 1. The germline V gene encodes CDR1 SGHDT and CDR2 YYEEEE. There are 13 residues in the CDR3.

The chain is built from TRBV5-4 and TRBJ1-3; perhaps TRBD1 as D (6 bases). There are 14 residues in the CDR3. Trimming stripped 0 bases from V and 2 bases from J, with 6 bases between. CDR1 is SGHNT, CDR2 YYREEE, per germline (reference sequence). As DNA, the CDR3 is TGTGCCAGCAGCTTGGACAGGGCTGGAAACACCATATATTTT. It translates to CASSLDRAGNTIYF.

The chain couples TRBV30 to TRBJ2-1, with D perhaps given as TRBD1 or TRBD2 (5 bases each). CDR1 GTSNPN and CDR2 SVGIG come from the germline V gene (reference sequence). The CDR3 is 12 amino acids. V was shortened by 1 base and J by 8 bases, with 9 bases between the two germline ends. As DNA, the CDR3 is TGTGCCTGGAGTGCCGGGACCTATGAGCAGTTCTTC. Protein: CAWSAGTYEQFF.

The CDR3 spells CASRIARNEQFF. CDR3 nucleotides: TGCGCCAGCAGGATCGCGCGCAATGAGCAGTTCTTC. The rearrangement links TRBV5-1 to TRBJ2-1, with D hard to call. Trimming pared 5 bases from V and 6 bases from J, leaving 9 bases between. The CDR3 is 12 residues long. Germline-derived CDR1 and CDR2 are SGHRS and YFSETQ.

This sequence joins TRBV6-1 and TRBJ1-4; D uncertain. The CDR3 has 15 residues. Germline-derived CDR1 and CDR2 are MNHNS and SASEGT. Trimming removed 1 base at V and 0 bases at J, with 6 bases between. CDR3 bases: TGTGCCAGCAGTGAAGGCGGTGCAACTAATGAAAAACTGTTTTTT. Amino acids: CASSEGGATNEKLFF.

V is TRBV5-6 and J is TRBJ1-6; TRBD1 matches 7 bases. Germline V gene lookup returns CDR1 SGHDT and CDR2 YYEEEE. The CDR3 runs to 14 residues. Trimming cost V 3 bases and J 8 bases; bases outside gene matches: 5. CDR3 bases: TGTGCCAGCAGCTCTGGACAGGAGTATTCACCCCTCCACTTT. Translation: CASSSGQEYSPLHF. Filled out from reference TRBV5-6 and TRBJ1-6, the complete variable domain reads DAGVTQSPTHLIKTRGQQVTLRCSPKSGHDTVSWYQQALGQGPQFIFQYYEEEERQRGNFPDRFSGHQFPNYSSELNVNALLLGDSALYLCASSSGQEYSPLHFGNGTRLTVT.

In regard to this clone: At one end, the junction sequence differs from germline, possibly due to a read error. The same CDR3 also results from other DNA sequences found in this sample. The chain employs TRBV9 and TRBJ2-2, with D possibly being TRBD1 or TRBD2 (5 bases each). Germline V CDR1 and CDR2: SGDLS, YYNGEE. The CDR3 sequence is 12 residues long. The CDR3 region is CASDSYTGELFF. The CDR3 coding sequence is TGTGCCAGCGACAGCTACACCGGGGAGTTGTTTTTT.

The gene calls are TRBV9 and TRBJ2-5; 7 nucleotides match TRBD1. Germline V gene sequence: CDR1 SGDLS, CDR2 YYNGEE. V gave up 0 bases and J gave up 5 bases; unmatched junction bases: 1. The CDR3 extends over 13 amino acids. In DNA, the CDR3 is TGTGCCAGCAGCGTAGGGGGACAGGAGACCCAGTACTTC. It yields the protein CASSVGGQETQYF. Supplemented by reference TRBV9 and TRBJ2-5, the full variable domain reads DSGVTQTPKHLITATGQRVTLRCSPRSGDLSVYWYQQSLDQGLQFLIQYYNGEERAKGNILERFSAQQFPDLHSELNLSSLELGDSALYFCASSVGGQETQYFGPGTRLLVL.

This clone is medium-sized (0.01 to 0.1%) within its sample. This chain uses TRBV5-6 with TRBJ2-7, with TRBD1 matching over 9 bases. J was trimmed by 4 bases and V by 4 bases; bases with no gene match: 12. Germline assignment: CDR1 SGHDT and CDR2 YYEEEE. The CDR3 covers 16 residues. CDR3 protein: CASSEGGTGMIYEQYF. In nucleotides, the CDR3 is TGTGCCAGCAGCGAAGGGGGGACAGGGATGATTTACGAGCAGTACTTC.

The chain uses TRBV7-9 and TRBJ2-7, with TRBD1 identical over 8 bases. V shed 5 bases and J 0 bases; nucleotides not matched to a gene: 6. In germline, CDR1 is SEHNR, CDR2 FQNEAQ (reference sequence). This CDR3 contains 15 residues. The CDR3 DNA follows: TGTGCCAGCAGCGAGACAGGGGAGAGCTCCTACGAGCAGTACTTC. As protein: CASSETGESSYEQYF.